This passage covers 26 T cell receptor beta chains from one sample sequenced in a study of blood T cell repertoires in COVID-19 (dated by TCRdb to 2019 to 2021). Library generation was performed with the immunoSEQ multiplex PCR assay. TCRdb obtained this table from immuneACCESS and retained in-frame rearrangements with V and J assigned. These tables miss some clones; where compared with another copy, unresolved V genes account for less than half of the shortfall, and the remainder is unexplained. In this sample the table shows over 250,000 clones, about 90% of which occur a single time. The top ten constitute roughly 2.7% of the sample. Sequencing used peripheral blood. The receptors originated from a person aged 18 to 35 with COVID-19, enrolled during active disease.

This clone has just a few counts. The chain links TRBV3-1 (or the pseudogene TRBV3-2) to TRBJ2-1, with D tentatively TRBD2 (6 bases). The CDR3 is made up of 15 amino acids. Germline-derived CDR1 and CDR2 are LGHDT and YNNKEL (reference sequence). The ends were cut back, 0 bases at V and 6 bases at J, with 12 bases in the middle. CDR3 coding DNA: TGTGCCAGCAGCCAAGATCCGGGGGTCGGCAATGAGCAGTTCTTC. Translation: CASSQDPGVGNEQFF.

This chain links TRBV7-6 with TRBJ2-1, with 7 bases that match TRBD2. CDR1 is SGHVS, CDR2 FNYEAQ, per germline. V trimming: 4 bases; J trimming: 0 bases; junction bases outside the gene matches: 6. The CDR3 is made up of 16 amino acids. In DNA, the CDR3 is TGTGCCAGCAGCTCCCCTAGCGGAGTCTCCTACAATGAGCAGTTCTTC. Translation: CASSSPSGVSYNEQFF.

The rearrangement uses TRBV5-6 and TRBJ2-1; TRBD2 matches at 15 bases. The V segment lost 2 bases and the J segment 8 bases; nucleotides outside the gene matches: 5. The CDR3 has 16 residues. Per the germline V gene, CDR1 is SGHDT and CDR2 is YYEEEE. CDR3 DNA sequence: TGTGCCAGCAGCTTCGGACTAGCGGGAGGGCCGGATGAGCAGTTCTTC. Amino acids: CASSFGLAGGPDEQFF.

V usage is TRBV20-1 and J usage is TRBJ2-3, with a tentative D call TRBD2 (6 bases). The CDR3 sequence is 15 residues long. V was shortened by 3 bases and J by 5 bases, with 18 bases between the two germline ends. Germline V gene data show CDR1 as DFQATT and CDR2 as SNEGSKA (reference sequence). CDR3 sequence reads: CSASIPGVGVDTQYF. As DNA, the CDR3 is TGCAGTGCTAGTATACCGGGAGTGGGGGTAGATACGCAGTATTTT.

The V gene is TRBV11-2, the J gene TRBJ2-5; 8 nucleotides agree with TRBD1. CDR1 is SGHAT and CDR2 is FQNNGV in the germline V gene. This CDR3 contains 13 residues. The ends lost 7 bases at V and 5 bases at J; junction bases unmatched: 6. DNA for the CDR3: TGTGCCAGCACCTCAGGGGGCGGCGAGACCCAGTACTTC. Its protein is CASTSGGGETQYF.

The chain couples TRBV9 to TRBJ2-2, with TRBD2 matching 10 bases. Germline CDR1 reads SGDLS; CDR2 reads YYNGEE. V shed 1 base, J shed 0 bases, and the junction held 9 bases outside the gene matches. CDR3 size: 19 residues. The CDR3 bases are TGTGCCAGCAGCGTACCGAAAGCGGGAGGGCCGTCGAACACCGGGGAGCTGTTTTTT. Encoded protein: CASSVPKAGGPSNTGELFF.

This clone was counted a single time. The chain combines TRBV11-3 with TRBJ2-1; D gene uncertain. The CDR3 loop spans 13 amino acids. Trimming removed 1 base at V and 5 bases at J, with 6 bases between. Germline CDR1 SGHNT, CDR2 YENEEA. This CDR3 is CASSLGPNNEQFF. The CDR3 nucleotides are TGTGCCAGCAGCTTAGGGCCGAACAATGAGCAGTTCTTC.

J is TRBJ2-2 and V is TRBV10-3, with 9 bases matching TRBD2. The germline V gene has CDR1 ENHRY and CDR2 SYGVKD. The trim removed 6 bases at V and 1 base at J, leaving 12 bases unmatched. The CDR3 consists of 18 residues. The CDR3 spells CAISELAGVVKNTGELFF. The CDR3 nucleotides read TGTGCCATCAGCGAATTAGCGGGAGTGGTTAAGAACACCGGGGAGCTGTTTTTT.

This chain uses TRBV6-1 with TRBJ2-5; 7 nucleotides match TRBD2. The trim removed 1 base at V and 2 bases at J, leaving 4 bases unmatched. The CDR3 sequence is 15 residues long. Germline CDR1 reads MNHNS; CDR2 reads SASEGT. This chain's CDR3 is CASSEVSGTQETQYF. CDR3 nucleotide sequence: TGTGCCAGCAGTGAAGTGAGCGGGACTCAAGAGACCCAGTACTTC.

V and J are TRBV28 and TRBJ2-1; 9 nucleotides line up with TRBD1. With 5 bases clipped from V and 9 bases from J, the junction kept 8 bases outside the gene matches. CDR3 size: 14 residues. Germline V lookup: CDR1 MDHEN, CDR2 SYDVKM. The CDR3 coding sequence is TGTGCCAGCAGTCTGGGACAGGGACTAAGTGAGCAGTTCTTC. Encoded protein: CASSLGQGLSEQFF.

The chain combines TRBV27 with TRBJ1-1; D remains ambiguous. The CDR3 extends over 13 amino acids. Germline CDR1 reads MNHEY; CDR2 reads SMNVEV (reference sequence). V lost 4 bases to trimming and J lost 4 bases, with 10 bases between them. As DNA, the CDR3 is TGTGCCAGCAGTTATTCTCCGGGCACTGAAGCTTTCTTT. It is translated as CASSYSPGTEAFF.

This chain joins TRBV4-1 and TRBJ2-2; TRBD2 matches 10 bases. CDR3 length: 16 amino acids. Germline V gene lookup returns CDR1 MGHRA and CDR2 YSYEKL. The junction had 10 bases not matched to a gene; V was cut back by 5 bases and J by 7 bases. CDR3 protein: CASSSLAGDMVGELFF. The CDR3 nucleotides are TGCGCCAGCAGCTCCCTAGCGGGAGATATGGTCGGGGAGCTGTTTTTT.

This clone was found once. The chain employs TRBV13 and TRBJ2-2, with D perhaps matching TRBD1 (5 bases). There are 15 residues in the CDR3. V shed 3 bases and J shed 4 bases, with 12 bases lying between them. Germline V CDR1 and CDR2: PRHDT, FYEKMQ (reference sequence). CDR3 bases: TGTGCCAGCAGCTTTCGTCAGGGCGGCACCGGGGAGCTGTTTTTT. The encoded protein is CASSFRQGGTGELFF.

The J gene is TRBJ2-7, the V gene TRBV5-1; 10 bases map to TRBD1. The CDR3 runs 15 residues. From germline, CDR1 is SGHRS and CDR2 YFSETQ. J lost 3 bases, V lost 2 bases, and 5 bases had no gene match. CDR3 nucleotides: TGCGCCAGCAGCTTCTGGACAGGGGGAGGCTACGAGCAGTACTTC. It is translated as CASSFWTGGGYEQYF.

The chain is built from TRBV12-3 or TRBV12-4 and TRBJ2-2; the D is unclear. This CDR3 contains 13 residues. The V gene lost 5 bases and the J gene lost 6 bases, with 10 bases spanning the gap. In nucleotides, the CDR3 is TGTGCCAGCAGTCCTACTCAGGCCGGGGAGCTGTTTTTT. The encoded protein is CASSPTQAGELFF.

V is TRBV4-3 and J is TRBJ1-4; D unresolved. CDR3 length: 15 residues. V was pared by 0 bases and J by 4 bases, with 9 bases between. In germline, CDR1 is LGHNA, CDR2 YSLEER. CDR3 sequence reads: CASSQESTYNEKLFF. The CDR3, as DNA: TGCGCCAGCAGCCAAGAATCTACCTATAATGAAAAACTGTTTTTT.

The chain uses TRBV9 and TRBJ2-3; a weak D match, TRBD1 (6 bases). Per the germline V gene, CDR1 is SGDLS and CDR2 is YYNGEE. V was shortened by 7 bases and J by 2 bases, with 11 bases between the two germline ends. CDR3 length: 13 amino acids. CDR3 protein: CASSKGDTDTQYF. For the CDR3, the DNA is TGTGCCAGCTCCAAGGGGGACACAGATACGCAGTATTTT.

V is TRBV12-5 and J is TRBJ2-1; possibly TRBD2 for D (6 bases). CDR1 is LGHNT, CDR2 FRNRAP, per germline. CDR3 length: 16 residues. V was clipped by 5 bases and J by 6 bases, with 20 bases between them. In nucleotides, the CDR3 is TGTGCTAGTGGTCCGCCGACTAGACCGGAGGGCAATGAGCAGTTCTTC. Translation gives CASGPPTRPEGNEQFF.

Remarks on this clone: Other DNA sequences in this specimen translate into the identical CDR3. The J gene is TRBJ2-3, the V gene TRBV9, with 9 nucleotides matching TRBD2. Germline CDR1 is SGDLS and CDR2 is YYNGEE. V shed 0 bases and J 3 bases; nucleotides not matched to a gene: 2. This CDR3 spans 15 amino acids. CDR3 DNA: TGTGCCAGCAGCGTAGGGCTAGCGGGAACAGATACGCAGTATTTT. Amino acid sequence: CASSVGLAGTDTQYF. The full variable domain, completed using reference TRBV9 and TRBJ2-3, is DSGVTQTPKHLITATGQRVTLRCSPRSGDLSVYWYQQSLDQGLQFLIQYYNGEERAKGNILERFSAQQFPDLHSELNLSSLELGDSALYFCASSVGLAGTDTQYFGPGTRLTVL.

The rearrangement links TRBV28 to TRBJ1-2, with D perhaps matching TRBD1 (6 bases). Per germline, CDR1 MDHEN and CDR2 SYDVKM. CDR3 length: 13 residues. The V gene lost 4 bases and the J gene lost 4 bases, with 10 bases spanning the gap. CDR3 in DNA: TGTGCCAGCAGTTCGACAGGTCTCTATGGCTACACCTTC. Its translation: CASSSTGLYGYTF.

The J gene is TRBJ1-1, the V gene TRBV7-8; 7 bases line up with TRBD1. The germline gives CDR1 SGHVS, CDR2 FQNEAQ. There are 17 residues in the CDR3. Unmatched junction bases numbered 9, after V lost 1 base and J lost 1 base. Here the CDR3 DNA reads TGTGCCAGCAGCTTAGGTTACAGGGGCCTTACGAACACTGAAGCTTTCTTT. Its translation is CASSLGYRGLTNTEAFF. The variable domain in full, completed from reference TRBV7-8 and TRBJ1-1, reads GAGVSQSPRYKVAKRGQDVALRCDPISGHVSLFWYQQALGQGPEFLTYFQNEAQLDKSGLPSDRFFAERPEGSVSTLKIQRTQQEDSAVYLCASSLGYRGLTNTEAFFGQGTRLTVV.

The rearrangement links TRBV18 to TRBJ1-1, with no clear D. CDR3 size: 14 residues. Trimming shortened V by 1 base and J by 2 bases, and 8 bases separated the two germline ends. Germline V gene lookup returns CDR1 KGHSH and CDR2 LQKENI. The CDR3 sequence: CASSPRADNTEAFF. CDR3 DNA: TGTGCCAGCTCACCACGGGCCGACAACACTGAAGCTTTCTTT.

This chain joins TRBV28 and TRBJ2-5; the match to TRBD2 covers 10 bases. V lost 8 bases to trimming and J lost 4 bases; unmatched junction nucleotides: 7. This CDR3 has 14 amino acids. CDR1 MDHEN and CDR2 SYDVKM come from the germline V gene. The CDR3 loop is CASEQIAGGETQYF. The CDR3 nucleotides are TGTGCCAGCGAACAAATAGCGGGAGGAGAGACCCAGTACTTC. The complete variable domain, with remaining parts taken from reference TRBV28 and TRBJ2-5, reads DVKVTQSSRYLVKRTGEKVFLECVQDMDHENMFWYRQDPGLGLRLIYFSYDVKMKEKGDIPEGYSVSREKKERFSLILESASTNQTSMYLCASEQIAGGETQYFGPGTRLLVL.

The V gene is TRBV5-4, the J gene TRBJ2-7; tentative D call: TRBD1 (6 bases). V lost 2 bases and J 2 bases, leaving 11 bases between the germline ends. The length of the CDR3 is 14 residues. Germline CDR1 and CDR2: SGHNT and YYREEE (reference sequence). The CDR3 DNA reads TGTGCCAGCAGCTTAACCGGGACAACCTACGAGCAGTACTTC. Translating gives CASSLTGTTYEQYF.

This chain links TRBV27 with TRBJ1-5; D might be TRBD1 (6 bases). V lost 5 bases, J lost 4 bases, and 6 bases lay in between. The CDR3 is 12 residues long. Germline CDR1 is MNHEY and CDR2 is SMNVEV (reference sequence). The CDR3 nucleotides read TGTGCCAGCAGTGGACAGAATCAGCCCCAGCATTTT. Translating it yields CASSGQNQPQHF.

The CDR3 reads CASSYSKGFGIQPQHF. In nucleotides, the CDR3 is TGTGCCAGCAGTTACTCGAAAGGGTTCGGGATTCAGCCCCAGCATTTT. J is TRBJ1-5 and V is TRBV6-6; D not certain. Germline V gives CDR1 MNHNY, CDR2 SVGAGI (reference sequence). The CDR3 consists of 16 residues. Trimming stripped 0 bases from V and 6 bases from J, with 15 bases between.